The rows below give T cell receptor beta chains drawn from one sample of a study of vaccination and CD4 T cells after COVID-19. For these receptors, no antigen is known. Via MiXCR, TCRdb re-called the PCR reads, giving one row per CDR3 protein. The sample carries 20,000 to 30,000 distinct CDR3 sequences, roughly 45% recorded once. The sample consisted of CD4+ T cells from blood, cultured in vitro. These receptors all come from a human donor who had recovered from COVID-19. The CDR3 runs from the conserved cysteine through the conserved F or W. The order of the fields is CDR3 length, V gene, D gene, clone size, J gene, CDR3 DNA, CDR3 protein. The D gene is left open where the match is weak. Clone size is not always given. Where it is, it says once, few, many or a class for expanded clones.

16	TRBV28	.	few	TRBJ1-6	TGTGCCAGCAGTTTTCCCGCCGGGACTAGGGATTCACCCCTCCACTTT	CASSFPAGTRDSPLHF
14	TRBV10-3	.	.	TRBJ1-1	TGTGCCATCAGTGAGAAGAGTATGAACACTGAAGCTTTCTTT	CAISEKSMNTEAFF
13	TRBV24-1	.	few	TRBJ1-1	TGTGCCACCAGTGTAGGGGAGGGGGCTGAAGCTTTCTTT	CATSVGEGAEAFF
13	TRBV7-8	TRBD1	few	TRBJ1-5	TGTGCCAGCAGCTCGGACAGGGGTCAGCCCCAGCATTTT	CASSSDRGQPQHF
17	TRBV6-1	.	.	TRBJ1-2	TGTGCCAGCAGCTCAGAGTATGACAGCTTGAGGGGCTATGGCCACACCTTC	CASSSEYDSLRGYGHTF
13	TRBV20-1	TRBD2	few	TRBJ2-5	TGCAGACCCCCCCGGGGGGGAAAGGAGACCCAGTACTTC	CRPPRGGKETQYF
15	TRBV20-1	.	.	TRBJ1-6	TGCAGTGCTAGCCCCGGGGGGACGGATAATTCACCCCTCCACTTT	CSASPGGTDNSPLHF
17	TRBV28	.	.	TRBJ2-4	TGTGCCAGCAGTCATCTACAGGGCGTGTTTGCCAAAAACATTCAGTACTTC	CASSHLQGVFAKNIQYF
16	TRBV20-1	TRBD2	few	TRBJ2-1	TGCAGTGCTAGAGGCCCGAGCGGGGGAGGGAGAGATGAGCAGTTCTTC	CSARGPSGGGRDEQFF
13	TRBV5-5	.	.	TRBJ1-1	TGTGCCAGCAGCTTTCCCACAGAGCGCGAAGCTTTCTTT	CASSFPTEREAFF
16	TRBV21-1	.	medium-sized	TRBJ2-5	TGTGCCACCCGAGTTTCGGACAGGGGGTTAGGAGGGACCCAGTACTTC	CATRVSDRGLGGTQYF
13	TRBV18	.	.	TRBJ1-1	TGTGCCAGCTCACCATCCGGGACGGCGGAGGCTTTCTTT	CASSPSGTAEAFF
13	TRBV28	.	.	TRBJ2-1	TGTGCCAGCAGCCCACTAGTTCGGGCTGAGCAGTTCTTC	CASSPLVRAEQFF
17	TRBV7-8	TRBD1	few	TRBJ1-2	TGTGCCAGCAGCCAACGGACAGGGGGCGCTTCGGACTATGGCTACACCTTC	CASSQRTGGASDYGYTF
16	TRBV2	.	.	TRBJ1-6	TGTGCCAGCAGTGGCGGGGCAGGGAGTTATAATTCACCCCTCCACTTT	CASSGGAGSYNSPLHF
20	TRBV7-9	TRBD2	.	TRBJ2-7	TGTGCCAGCAGCTTTGAACCTCGCCCGGACCGGGCGGGGGTACCGAACGAGCAGTACTTC	CASSFEPRPDRAGVPNEQYF
14	TRBV27	TRBD1	.	TRBJ2-5	TGTGCCAGCAGTCCGAACAGGGGACAAGAGACCCAGTACTTC	CASSPNRGQETQYF
13	TRBV2	.	few	TRBJ1-2	TGTGCCAGCAGTGAGCGGCAGGTATATGGCTACACCTTC	CASSERQVYGYTF
13	TRBV2	TRBD1	few	TRBJ1-2	TGTGCCAGCAGACGGGACAGCGGGATGCGCTACACCTTC	CASRRDSGMRYTF
15	TRBV20-1	.	.	TRBJ1-5	TGCAGTGCTAGGCAGAAGTTTTATAGCAATCAGCCCCAGCATTTT	CSARQKFYSNQPQHF
16	TRBV4-2	TRBD1	.	TRBJ2-1	TGTGCCAGCAGCCAACCGACAGGGTTGGCCTACAATGAGCAGTTCTTC	CASSQPTGLAYNEQFF
17	TRBV20-1	.	.	TRBJ2-2	TGCAGTGCTAGAGACGTGGGGAAGGGGGAAGTCACCGGGGAGCTGTTTTTT	CSARDVGKGEVTGELFF
14	TRBV15	TRBD1	few	TRBJ2-7	TGTGCCACCGCGCTGACAGGGGGCCCCTACGAGCAGTACTTC	CATALTGGPYEQYF